This entry concerns a single T cell receptor (beta chain). What it binds is not known. The ends were cut back, 5 bases at V and 7 bases at J, with 17 bases in the middle. CDR3 length: 14 residues. Germline V gene data show CDR1 as MNHEY and CDR2 as SMNVEV (reference sequence). Every patient experienced relapse after autologous stem cell transplantation, and brentuximab vedotin exposure varied. These data belong to a study of PD-1 blockade in classical Hodgkin lymphoma. Study conclusions and caveats: In newly diagnosed patients, baseline TCR diversity was reportedly below that of healthy donors. The repertoire differences lack a defined cause, possibly disease activity or prior therapy.

Assay used: immunoSEQ multiplex PCR; TCRdb lists only in-frame clones, some missing. The sample lists roughly 62,000 clones; approximately 90% were seen once. The chain couples TRBV27 to TRBJ1-2; D remains ambiguous. The sample was peripheral blood mononuclear cells (PBMCs), taken at baseline. The clonotype was recovered from a human donor with classical Hodgkin lymphoma. The CDR3 DNA sequence: TGTGCCAGCAGTCTAGACCAGGATTCGTTTGGCTACACCTTC. Amino acids: CASSLDQDSFGYTF.